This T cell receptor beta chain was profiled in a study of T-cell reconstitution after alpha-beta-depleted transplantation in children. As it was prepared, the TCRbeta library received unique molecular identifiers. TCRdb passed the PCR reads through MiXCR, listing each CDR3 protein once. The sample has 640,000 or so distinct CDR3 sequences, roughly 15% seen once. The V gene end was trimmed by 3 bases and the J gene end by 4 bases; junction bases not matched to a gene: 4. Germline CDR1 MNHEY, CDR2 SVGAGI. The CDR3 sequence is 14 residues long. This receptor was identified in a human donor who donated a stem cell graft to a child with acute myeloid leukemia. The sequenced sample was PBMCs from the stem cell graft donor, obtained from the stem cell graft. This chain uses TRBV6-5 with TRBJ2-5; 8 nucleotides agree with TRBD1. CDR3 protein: CASSYYRGTETQYF. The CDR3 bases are TGTGCCAGCAGTTATTACAGGGGGACAGAGACCCAGTACTTC.